The 10 T cell receptor beta chains below come from one sample, sequenced in a study of Tregs in tolerant kidney transplant recipients. The method was immunoSEQ multiplex PCR; TCRdb's version includes in-frame clones alone and lacks a portion of them. This sample's table reports approximately 50,000 clones. The sequences come from CD4+ T cells from blood, collected before the transplant. Receptors originate from a human donor who received a combined kidney and bone marrow transplant.

As concerns this clone: Read sequence stops 3 residues before the CDR3 end, and the germline J gene provides the missing end. This chain uses TRBV5-1 with TRBJ2-1, with D possibly TRBD1 on 5 matching bases. Between the trimmed V and J ends, which lost 4 bases and 0 bases, there was a span of 14 bases. The CDR3 contains 16 residues. Germline CDR1 is SGHRS and CDR2 is YFSETQ. The covered CDR3 bases are TGCGCCAGCAGCCGCCAAGCAGGGTCCTCCTACAATGAG. As protein: CASSRQAGSSYNE. The complete CDR3 protein is CASSRQAGSSYNEQFF.

A remark on this clone: Read coverage stops 3 residues before the CDR3 terminus; the germline J gene supplies the remainder. This sequence joins TRBV10-3 and TRBJ2-5; 9 bases map to TRBD2. The CDR3 spans 15 residues. Germline CDR1 reads ENHRY; CDR2 reads SYGVKD. V was pared by 4 bases and J by 0 bases, with 3 bases of the junction left unmatched. CDR3 protein: CAISAASGNQETQYF. CDR3 DNA (partial): TGTGCCATCAGTGCGGCTAGCGGGAACCAAGAGACC.

CDR3 sequence: CASSLTGVGYGYTF. The sequenced part of the CDR3 DNA is TGCGCCAGCAGCTTGACAGGGGTCGGCTATGGC. The rearrangement links TRBV5-1 to TRBJ1-2, with 7 bases identical to TRBD1. Coverage ceases 3 residues before the CDR3 finishes, and the germline J gene fills in the end. Germline loops: CDR1 SGHRS, CDR2 YFSETQ. Germline trimming cut 1 base from V and 4 bases from J; bases unmatched to any gene: 4. The CDR3 length is 14 residues.

Concerning this clone: The read gets to within 3 residues of the CDR3 end, and the germline J gene fills in the rest. J is TRBJ2-7 and V is TRBV2; a possible D gene is TRBD1 (6 bases). Trimming took off 8 bases at V and 5 bases at J, with 16 bases between the two ends. The germline V gene has CDR1 SNHLY and CDR2 FYNNEI. The CDR3 contains 13 residues. CDR3 sequence reads: CASLQGRANEQYF. The part of the CDR3 DNA that was read is TGTGCCAGCCTACAGGGCCGCGCGAACGAG.

Of note for this clone: The read ends 3 residues shy of where the CDR3 ends; the end is completed using the germline J gene. The chain links TRBV19 to TRBJ2-5, with TRBD1 matching 12 bases. The CDR3 consists of 15 residues. CDR1 and CDR2 from the germline V gene are LNHDA and SQIVND (reference sequence). Germline trimming cut 5 bases from V and 4 bases from J; bases unmatched to any gene: 5. CDR3 bases read: TGTGCCAGTAGTTCGGGACAGGGGGCTTCAGAGACC. Translated, it gives CASSSGQGASET. The CDR3 in full is CASSSGQGASETQYF.

Concerning this clone itself: Read data end 3 residues before the CDR3 end; the end is taken from the germline J gene. The chain carries TRBV6-1 and TRBJ2-2; the match to TRBD1 covers 7 bases. J gave up 6 bases and V 4 bases, and 5 bases lay outside the gene matches. CDR1 and CDR2 from the germline V gene are MNHNS and SASEGT. This CDR3 comprises 14 residues. The CDR3 spells CASSAQGKAGELFF. The CDR3 bases that were read are TGTGCCAGCAGTGCACAGGGGAAGGCCGGGGAG.

As concerns this clone: The DNA ends 3 residues before the CDR3 does, and the rest of the CDR3 is filled in from the germline J gene. This chain links TRBV6-2 or TRBV6-3 with TRBJ2-1, with 9 bases identical to TRBD1. The CDR3 spans 16 residues. With 0 bases clipped from V and 4 bases from J, the junction kept 4 bases outside the gene matches. CDR1 and CDR2 (germline): MNHEY, SVGEGT. The DNA read from the CDR3 is TGTGCCAGCAGTTACTCGGACAGGGGCCCTTACAATGAG. Translation gives CASSYSDRGPYNE. The entire CDR3 reads CASSYSDRGPYNEQFF.

With respect to this clone: The read falls 3 residues short of the CDR3 end, and the missing part is taken from the germline J gene. The rearrangement links TRBV18 to TRBJ1-1; TRBD1 matches at 10 bases. CDR3 length: 14 residues. The J segment lost 5 bases and the V segment lost 4 bases, leaving 4 bases of the junction unmatched. The germline gives CDR1 KGHSH, CDR2 LQKENI. The CDR3 loop is CASSLGQGWTEAFF. The covered CDR3 bases are TGTGCCAGCTCACTGGGACAGGGGTGGACTGAA.

Regarding this clone: The read falls 3 residues short of the CDR3 end, and the missing part is taken from the germline J gene. V is TRBV19 and J is TRBJ1-5; tentatively, D is TRBD1 (6 bases). CDR1 and CDR2 from the germline V gene are LNHDA and SQIVND (reference sequence). The CDR3 sequence is 15 residues long. V lost 6 bases, J lost 4 bases, and 16 bases lay in between. CDR3 DNA, as far as it was read: TGTGCCAGTAGCGACTCAGGGGTCGGGAATCAGCCC. It specifies CASSDSGVGNQP. The full CDR3 protein reads CASSDSGVGNQPQHF.

Concerning this clone: The read terminates 3 residues ahead of where the CDR3 ends, so the germline J gene completes it. The genes are TRBV2 and TRBJ2-2, with D possibly TRBD1 on 5 matching bases. The CDR3 length is 14 residues. Per the germline V gene, CDR1 is SNHLY and CDR2 is FYNNEI. The V end lost 10 bases, the J end lost 4 bases, and 16 bases lay between the germline ends. The CDR3 region is CATCPRAVTGELFF. The covered CDR3 bases are TGTGCCACTTGCCCCAGGGCGGTCACCGGGGAG.